This T cell receptor beta chain was retrieved from a study of blood T cell repertoires in COVID-19. Turning to the study itself: Material from acute and convalescent COVID-19 was sourced from the United States, Italy and Spain.

Libraries were prepared by immunoSEQ multiplex PCR; TCRdb keeps only in-frame clonotypes and omits some of them. In the table there are approximately 150,000 clones, approximately 88% of which are singletons. CDR1 is LNHDA, CDR2 SQIVND, per germline (reference sequence). CDR3 size: 14 residues. V was shortened by 5 bases and J by 6 bases, with 13 bases between the two germline ends. The sequence was collected from a man aged 70-80 years who had been exposed to COVID-19. The rearrangement uses TRBV19 and TRBJ2-2, with D perhaps TRBD2 (5 bases). The sample taken for sequencing was PBMCs or T cells enriched from blood (not recorded which). The CDR3 here is CASSPNPSPGELFF. Here the CDR3 DNA reads TGTGCCAGTAGTCCCAACCCTAGCCCCGGGGAGCTGTTTTTT.